Listed below are T cell receptor beta chains from one sample, sequenced in a study of metastatic and nonmetastatic thyroid tumors. TCRdb reanalyzed the PCR reads via MiXCR. The repertoire holds about 11,000 clones, with over 30% as singletons. Sequencing used tumor tissue. These receptors all come from a female donor with papillary thyroid cancer or a benign thyroid nodule (not recorded which). Some clones in this sample may be carry-over from other donors' samples. The conserved cysteine and the conserved F or W are not part of the CDR3 here.

v_call cdr3_aa
TRBV28 ASSFGSGGNTEAF
TRBV6-1 ASSSSYSGYEQY
TRBV20-1 SAPRHPFNYGYT
TRBV6-2/TRBV6-3 ASLLGLGSYEQY
TRBV6-2/TRBV6-3 ASRPEGNTGELF
TRBV6-1 ASSPDYNEQF
TRBV2 ASSEVRGRVDEQF
TRBV9 ASSAPNGYT
TRBV7-2 ASSLTGESPLH
TRBV6-1 ASSHRDRVREQY
TRBV20-1 SARGPASNQPQQ
TRBV19 ASSIVGTGGDYGYT
TRBV5-1 ASSFSDSRGGYT
TRBV28 ASSFLRAGRSNTGELF
TRBV2 ASSETVWGYT
TRBV27 ASRKIGERDAYEQY
TRBV6-1 ASSRGQDTGELF
TRBV6-1 ATLPGAKGGGYEQY